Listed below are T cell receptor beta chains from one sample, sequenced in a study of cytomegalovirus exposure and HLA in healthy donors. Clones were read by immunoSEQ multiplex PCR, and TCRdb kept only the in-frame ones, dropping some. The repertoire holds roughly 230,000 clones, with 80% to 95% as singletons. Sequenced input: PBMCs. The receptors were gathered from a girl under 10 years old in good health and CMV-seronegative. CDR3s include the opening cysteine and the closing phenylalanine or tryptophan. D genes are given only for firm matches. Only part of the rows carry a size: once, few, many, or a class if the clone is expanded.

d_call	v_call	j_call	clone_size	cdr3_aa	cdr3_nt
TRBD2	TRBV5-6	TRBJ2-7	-	CASSPELRGSSYEQYF	TGTGCCAGCAGCCCTGAACTTCGCGGGAGCTCCTACGAGCAGTACTTC
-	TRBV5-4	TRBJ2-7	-	CASSHLDNAYEQYF	TGTGCCAGCAGCCACTTAGATAACGCCTACGAGCAGTACTTC
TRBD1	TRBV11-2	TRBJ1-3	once	CASSLRTGGRGNTIYF	TGTGCCAGCAGCCTTCGGACAGGGGGCCGGGGAAACACCATATATTTT
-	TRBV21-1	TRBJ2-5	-	CASRGTQYF	TGTGCCAGCCGAGGGACCCAGTACTTC
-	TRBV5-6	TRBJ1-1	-	CASSRTANTEAFF	TGTGCCAGCAGCAGGACAGCGAACACTGAAGCTTTCTTT
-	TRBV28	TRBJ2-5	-	CASSVGGYQETQYF	TGTGCCAGCTCAGTGGGAGGATACCAAGAGACCCAGTACTTC
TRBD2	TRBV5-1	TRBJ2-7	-	CASSLDGLARRGQLSEQYF	TGCGCCAGCAGCTTAGACGGACTAGCGCGACGGGGCCAGCTCTCCGAGCAGTACTTC
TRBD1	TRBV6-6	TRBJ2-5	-	CASSNRGRGGETQYF	TGTGCCAGCAGCAATAGGGGGCGCGGTGGGGAGACCCAGTACTTC
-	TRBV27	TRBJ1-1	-	CASVGVLNTEAFF	TGTGCCAGCGTCGGGGTTCTGAACACTGAAGCTTTCTTT
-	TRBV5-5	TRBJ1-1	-	CASSLGVYTEAFF	TGTGCCAGCAGCTTGGGAGTTTACACTGAAGCTTTCTTT
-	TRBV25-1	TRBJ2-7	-	CASRRQSSYEQYF	TGTGCCAGCAGAAGACAGAGCTCCTACGAGCAGTACTTC
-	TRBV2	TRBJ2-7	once	CASSAQGFSYEQYF	TGTGCCAGCAGTGCGCAGGGGTTCTCCTACGAGCAGTACTTC
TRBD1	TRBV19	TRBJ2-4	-	CASSIPTGGKRVKNIQYF	TGTGCCAGTAGTATCCCGACAGGGGGCAAGAGGGTCAAAAACATTCAGTACTTC
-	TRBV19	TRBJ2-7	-	CASSIGWLVNYEQYF	TGTGCCAGTAGTATAGGATGGCTAGTGAACTACGAGCAGTACTTC
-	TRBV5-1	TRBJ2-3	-	CASSLSQGWDTQYF	TGCGCCAGCAGCCTGTCACAGGGTTGGGATACGCAGTATTTT
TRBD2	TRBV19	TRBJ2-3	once	CASSMGLAADTQYF	TGTGCCAGTAGTATGGGACTAGCTGCAGATACGCAGTATTTT
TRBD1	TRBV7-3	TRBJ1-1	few	CASSLSGTGLNTEAFF	TGTGCCAGCAGCTTAAGCGGGACAGGGCTGAACACTGAAGCTTTCTTT
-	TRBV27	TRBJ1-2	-	CASSLSRSGNYGYTF	TGTGCCAGCAGTTTATCGCGTTCAGGGAACTATGGCTACACCTTC
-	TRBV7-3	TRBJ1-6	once	CASSLKGGGGSPLHF	TGTGCCAGCAGCTTAAAGGGGGGGGGCGGTTCACCCCTCCACTTT
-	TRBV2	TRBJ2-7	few	CASMVEQGINEQYF	TGTGCCAGCATGGTGGAGCAGGGAATCAACGAGCAGTACTTC
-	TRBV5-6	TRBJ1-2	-	CASSPIADYGYTF	TGTGCCAGCAGCCCGATTGCGGACTATGGCTACACCTTC
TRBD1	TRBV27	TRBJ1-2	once	CASSLSYRGGYGYTF	TGTGCCAGCAGTTTATCTTACAGGGGTGGCTATGGCTACACCTTC